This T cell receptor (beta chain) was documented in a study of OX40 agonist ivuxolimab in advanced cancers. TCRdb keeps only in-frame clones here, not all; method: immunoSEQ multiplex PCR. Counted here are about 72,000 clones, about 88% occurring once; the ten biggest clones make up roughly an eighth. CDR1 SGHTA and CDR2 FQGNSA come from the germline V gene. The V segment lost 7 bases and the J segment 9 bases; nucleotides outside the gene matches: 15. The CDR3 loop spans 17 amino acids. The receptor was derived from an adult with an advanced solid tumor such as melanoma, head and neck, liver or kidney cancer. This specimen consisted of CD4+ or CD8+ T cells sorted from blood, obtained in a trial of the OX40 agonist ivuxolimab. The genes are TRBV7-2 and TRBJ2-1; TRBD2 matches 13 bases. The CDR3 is CASIYRTSGGISGEQFF. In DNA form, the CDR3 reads TGTGCCAGCATCTACCGGACTAGCGGGGGTATCTCGGGTGAGCAGTTCTTC.